This entry concerns a single T cell receptor beta chain. The germline CDR1 and CDR2 sequences are SGDLS and YYNGEE. The CDR3 contains 16 residues. V trimming: 2 bases; J trimming: 3 bases; junction bases outside the gene matches: 5. The sample belongs to a study of blood T cell repertoires in COVID-19. Study overall: Acute-phase and convalescent COVID-19 samples originated in the United States, Italy and Spain. T cells, B-cell-depleted T cells, or PBMCs provided the cDNA or gDNA that served as material.

Sequencing was performed with immunoSEQ multiplex PCR; in TCRdb, only in-frame clones are kept and a portion is missing. Seen here are about 81,000 clones, roughly 86% observed once, and the top ten hold about 7.3%. The chain recombines TRBV9 with TRBJ2-3; 11 bases are a match to TRBD2. The source material was peripheral blood. The TCR was taken from a man aged 70 or older with acute or convalescent COVID-19. The CDR3 nucleotides are TGTGCCAGCAGCGTTAGCGGGAGGGCCGAGACAGATACGCAGTATTTT. Translation: CASSVSGRAETDTQYF.